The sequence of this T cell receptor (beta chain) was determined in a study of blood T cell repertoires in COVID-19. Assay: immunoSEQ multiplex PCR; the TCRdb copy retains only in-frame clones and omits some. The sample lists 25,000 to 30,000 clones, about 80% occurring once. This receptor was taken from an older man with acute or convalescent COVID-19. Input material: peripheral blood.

CDR3: CASSLSTGGGYTF. CDR3 DNA: TGTGCCAGCAGCTTGTCAACAGGGGGCGGCTACACCTTC. The chain has TRBV11-3 and TRBJ1-2; 9 positions match TRBD1. The CDR3 runs to 13 residues. The V and J ends lost 3 bases and 8 bases, in that order; junction bases with no gene match: 4. CDR1 is SGHNT, CDR2 YENEEA, per germline. Full variable domain (missing parts from reference TRBV11-3 and TRBJ1-2): EAGVVQSPRYKIIEKKQPVAFWCNPISGHNTLYWYLQNLGQGPELLIRYENEEAVDDSQLPKDRFSAERLKGVDSTLKIQPAELGDSAVYLCASSLSTGGGYTFGSGTRLTVV.